The 28 T cell receptor beta chains listed next were all sequenced from one sample in a study of T cells in Graves' hyperthyroidism and ophthalmopathy. From RNA transcripts, TCR beta CDR3 regions were amplified. The HTBI primer set was used in a first-round RT-PCR of the TCR CDR3. From the multiplex PCR reads, TCRdb called clonotypes with MiXCR, one entry per CDR3 protein. There are roughly 500,000 distinct CDR3 sequences in the sample; roughly 46% occur only once, and about 20% lies in the top ten. The sequencing input was peripheral blood or thyroid tissue (not recorded which). The receptors were gathered from an adult woman with Graves' disease, either hyperthyroidism or ophthalmopathy (not recorded which).

The CDR3 sequence: CASSIPTTQYF. DNA of the CDR3: TGTGCCAGTAGTATACCAACGACGCAGTATTTT. This chain uses TRBV19 with TRBJ2-3, with D unresolved. Trimming removed 2 bases from V and 9 bases from J, with 6 bases in between. This CDR3 comprises 11 residues. CDR1 LNHDA and CDR2 SQIVND come from the germline V gene (reference sequence).

The chain employs TRBV12-3 or TRBV12-4 and TRBJ2-6, with a weak D call TRBD1 (5 bases). The CDR3 loop spans 14 amino acids. The V end lost 5 bases, the J end lost 2 bases, and 7 bases lay between the germline ends. The CDR3 coding sequence is TGTGCCAGCAGTATAGGGGCTGGGGCCAACGTCCTGACTTTC. Translation: CASSIGAGANVLTF.

This chain joins TRBV6-1 and TRBJ2-2; D may be TRBD2 (6 bases). The CDR3 is 17 amino acids. V was trimmed by 1 base and J by 4 bases, leaving 16 bases between them. Germline CDR1 and CDR2: MNHNS and SASEGT. Written as DNA, the CDR3 is TGTGCCAGCAGTGAAGGAAGAATTCAGGGAGGCACCGGGGAGCTGTTTTTT. Residues: CASSEGRIQGGTGELFF.

J is TRBJ1-1 and V is TRBV2; 7 nucleotides agree with TRBD1. Germline lookup yields CDR1 SNHLY and CDR2 FYNNEI. With V trimmed by 6 bases and J by 1 base, 5 bases remained unmatched. This CDR3 has 14 amino acids. CDR3 sequence (DNA): TGTGCCAGCAGAAAGGGACAGTCGAACACTGAAGCTTTCTTT. This sequence encodes CASRKGQSNTEAFF.

This chain uses TRBV20-1 with TRBJ2-7; D may correspond to TRBD1 or TRBD2 (5 bases each). This CDR3 has 13 amino acids. V was clipped by 1 base and J by 2 bases, with 9 bases between them. Looked up from germline, CDR1 is DFQATT and CDR2 is SNEGSKA (reference sequence). The chain's CDR3 is CSARAGTTYEQYF. CDR3 DNA: TGCAGTGCTAGAGCCGGGACCACCTACGAGCAGTACTTC.

Many counts were recorded for this clonotype. The chain joins TRBV10-2 to TRBJ2-5, with D perhaps matching TRBD1 (7 bases). V was shortened by 9 bases and J by 5 bases, with 16 bases between the two germline ends. Germline-derived CDR1 and CDR2 are WSHSY and SAAADI. The CDR3 sequence is 13 residues long. The CDR3 loop reads CASRGGGGETQYF. The DNA of the CDR3 is TGCGCCAGTCGAGGAGGGGGCGGGGAGACCCAGTACTTC.

CDR3 loop: CASSDGPLSGGYTF. CDR3 sequence (DNA): TGTGCCAGCAGTGACGGGCCCCTGTCTGGCGGCTACACCTTC. The chain couples TRBV6-1 to TRBJ1-2; D not certain. The V end lost 3 bases, the J end lost 8 bases, and 16 bases lay between the germline ends. In germline, CDR1 is MNHNS, CDR2 SASEGT. The CDR3 contains 14 residues.

J is TRBJ2-2 and V is TRBV24-1; 9 bases align to TRBD2. CDR1 and CDR2 (germline): KGHDR, SFDVKD. The length of the CDR3 is 16 residues. The ends lost 2 bases at V and 1 base at J; junction bases unmatched: 1. The CDR3 bases are TGTGCCACCAGTGATTCGACTAGCGGGAACACCGGGGAGCTGTTTTTT. As protein: CATSDSTSGNTGELFF.

In its sample, this clonotype was seen a few times. The V gene is TRBV25-1, the J gene TRBJ1-2; D perhaps matches TRBD1 (5 bases). V lost 2 bases, J lost 3 bases, and 7 bases lay in between. The CDR3 consists of 13 residues. The V gene's germline CDR1 is MGHDK and CDR2 SYGVNS. The CDR3 region has the DNA TGTGCCAGCAGTGAAGGGGGTTACTATGGCTACACCTTC. Its protein product is CASSEGGYYGYTF.

The V call is TRBV28, the J call TRBJ1-2; D perhaps matches TRBD1 (5 bases). Germline assignment: CDR1 MDHEN and CDR2 SYDVKM. V lost 2 bases, J lost 2 bases, and 12 bases lay in between. This CDR3 has 15 residues. The CDR3 coding sequence is TGTGCCAGCAGTTTAGTTTGGGGCACGAACTATGGCTACACCTTC. It translates to CASSLVWGTNYGYTF.

This clonotype was seen at least ten times. The chain employs TRBV20-1 and TRBJ2-7; D is possibly TRBD1 (6 bases). This CDR3 contains 12 residues. Germline V gives CDR1 DFQATT, CDR2 SNEGSKA (reference sequence). V lost 3 bases to trimming and J lost 6 bases, with 12 bases between them. The CDR3 spells CSASITGSEQYF. The CDR3 DNA reads as TGCAGTGCTAGTATTACAGGGAGCGAGCAGTACTTC.

The genes are TRBV19 and TRBJ1-1; no firm D call. The CDR3 is 13 residues long. From germline, CDR1 is LNHDA and CDR2 SQIVND (reference sequence). V lost 3 bases to trimming and J lost 4 bases, with 9 bases between them. CDR3 sequence reads: CASSISIRTEAFF. The CDR3 coding sequence is TGTGCCAGTAGTATTTCCATCCGCACTGAAGCTTTCTTT. The variable domain in full, completed from reference TRBV19 and TRBJ1-1, reads DGGITQSPKYLFRKEGQNVTLSCEQNLNHDAMYWYRQDPGQGLRLIYYSQIVNDFQKGDIAEGYSVSREKKESFPLTVTSAQKNPTAFYLCASSISIRTEAFFGQGTRLTVV.

The chain is built from TRBV2 and TRBJ2-5; D could derive from TRBD1 or TRBD2 (5 bases each). CDR1 is SNHLY, CDR2 FYNNEI, per germline. Deletions cut 4 bases from V and 4 bases from J, with 19 bases between. The CDR3 sequence is 16 residues long. The CDR3 reads CASSAPGTAGVETQYF. The CDR3 nucleotides read TGTGCCAGCAGTGCTCCAGGGACCGCAGGTGTAGAGACCCAGTACTTC.

The V gene is TRBV7-3, the J gene TRBJ2-5, with D possibly called TRBD1 or TRBD2 (5 bases each). The CDR3 is 16 amino acids. Trimming pared 5 bases from V and 5 bases from J, leaving 21 bases between. From germline, CDR1 is SGHTA and CDR2 FQGTGA. CDR3 sequence reads: CASSKQVWELSETQYF. As DNA, the CDR3 is TGTGCCAGCAGCAAACAGGTGTGGGAGCTTTCCGAGACCCAGTACTTC. The full variable domain, with the rest looked up from reference TRBV7-3 and TRBJ2-5, is GAGVSQTPSNKVTEKGKYVELRCDPISGHTALYWYRQSLGQGPEFLIYFQGTGAADDSGLPNDRFFAVRPEGSVSTLKIQRTERGDSAVYLCASSKQVWELSETQYFGPGTRLLVL.

CDR3 loop: CSVEARRGAPPGANVLTF. CDR3 in DNA: TGCAGCGTTGAAGCACGGCGGGGGGCGCCCCCTGGGGCCAACGTCCTGACTTTC. The chain uses TRBV29-1 and TRBJ2-6; 8 positions agree with TRBD2. CDR1 SQVTM and CDR2 ANQGSEA come from the germline V gene. CDR3 length: 18 amino acids. The J segment lost 2 bases and the V segment lost 1 base, leaving 10 bases of the junction unmatched. Using reference TRBV29-1 and TRBJ2-6 for the parts outside the CDR3, the full variable domain is SAVISQKPSRDICQRGTSLTIQCQVDSQVTMMFWYRQQPGQSLTLIATANQGSEATYESGFVIDKFPISRPNLTFSTLTVSNMSPEDSSIYLCSVEARRGAPPGANVLTFGAGSRLTVL.

A remark on this clonotype: The junction departs from the called germline gene at one end, perhaps through a read error. This sequence joins TRBV20-1 and TRBJ1-5; 11 bases are shared with TRBD1. Germline-derived CDR1 and CDR2 are DFQATT and SNEGSKA (reference sequence). This CDR3 contains 14 residues. CDR3 protein: CSARGQGASQPQHF. Written as DNA, the CDR3 is TGCAGTGCAAGAGGACAGGGGGCTAGTCAGCCCCAGCATTTT.

V and J are TRBV2 and TRBJ1-5; 7 nucleotides agree with TRBD1. The CDR3 spans 14 residues. Per the germline V gene, CDR1 is SNHLY and CDR2 is FYNNEI. J lost 4 bases, V lost 11 bases, and 11 bases had no gene match. CDR3 loop: CAGSKGQNNQPQHF. CDR3 nucleotides: TGTGCCGGTAGTAAGGGACAGAATAATCAGCCCCAGCATTTT.

This clonotype has only a few counts. The chain couples TRBV2 to TRBJ2-5; 8 nucleotides match TRBD2. This CDR3 region has 13 residues. Germline V gene lookup returns CDR1 SNHLY and CDR2 FYNNEI. Trimming at V came to 8 bases and at J to 0 bases, leaving 2 bases not matched to a gene. This CDR3 is CASYSGNQETQYF. The CDR3 region has the DNA TGTGCCAGCTATAGCGGGAACCAAGAGACCCAGTACTTC.

This clonotype showed up many times. The J gene is TRBJ2-7, the V gene TRBV7-8; 13 bases map to TRBD2. This CDR3 spans 17 amino acids. The germline V gene has CDR1 SGHVS and CDR2 FQNEAQ. V was clipped by 2 bases and J by 0 bases; unmatched bases: 4. CDR3 nucleotides: TGTGCCAGCAGCTTAAAACTAGCGGGAGGGAGCTCCTACGAGCAGTACTTC. As protein: CASSLKLAGGSSYEQYF.

This clonotype was recorded many times. J is TRBJ2-1 and V is TRBV2; unclear D gene. This CDR3 is built from 15 residues. Germline-derived CDR1 and CDR2 are SNHLY and FYNNEI. The germline V and J ends were trimmed by 7 bases and 0 bases, with 13 bases remaining between them. Here the CDR3 reads CASKKTTSSYNEQFF. The CDR3 coding sequence is TGTGCCAGCAAGAAGACAACGAGCTCCTACAATGAGCAGTTCTTC.

The chain is built from TRBV6-2 or TRBV6-3 and TRBJ1-6; D remains ambiguous. The V end was cut by 7 bases, the J end by 10 bases, with 17 bases between. CDR1 is MNHEY and CDR2 is SVGEGT in the germline V gene. CDR3 length: 14 residues. The CDR3 DNA sequence: TGTGCCAGCACTGATACGGGAGAAGGATCACCCCTCCACTTT. Its translation is CASTDTGEGSPLHF.

Ten or more counts support this clonotype. The chain is built from TRBV29-1 and TRBJ1-2, with TRBD1 as a possible D gene (5 bases). Trimming removed 7 bases from V and 8 bases from J, with 17 bases in between. There are 12 residues in the CDR3. CDR1 and CDR2 (germline): SQVTM, ANQGSEA. CDR3 loop: CSGLTKGDGYTF. In DNA form, the CDR3 reads TGCAGCGGCCTAACAAAAGGGGACGGCTACACCTTC.

The chain uses TRBV7-3 and TRBJ1-3, with TRBD1 matching over 8 bases. The CDR3 consists of 13 residues. Germline CDR1 SGHTA, CDR2 FQGTGA. V shed 5 bases, J shed 9 bases, and the junction held 6 bases outside the gene matches. CDR3 amino acids: CASSPGGTGTIYF. DNA of the CDR3: TGTGCCAGCAGCCCGGGCGGGACAGGCACCATATATTTT.

The table lists this clonotype with a count of one. The chain links TRBV20-1 to TRBJ1-1, with 12 bases aligning to TRBD1. The V gene end was trimmed by 6 bases and the J gene end by 0 bases; junction bases not matched to a gene: 5. The germline gives CDR1 DFQATT, CDR2 SNEGSKA (reference sequence). The CDR3 covers 15 residues. The CDR3 here is CSAGTGGAVNTEAFF. The CDR3 nucleotides are TGCAGTGCCGGGACAGGGGGCGCGGTGAACACTGAAGCTTTCTTT.

This clonotype was picked up a small number of times. This chain links TRBV27 with TRBJ2-5, with D perhaps matching TRBD2 (7 bases). V was trimmed by 5 bases and J by 5 bases, leaving 27 bases between them. CDR1 MNHEY and CDR2 SMNVEV come from the germline V gene (reference sequence). This CDR3 has 18 residues. CDR3 coding DNA: TGTGCCAGCAGTCCTTGGCCCCTCGGGGGAGGGGGGGCGGAGACCCAGTACTTC. It codes for CASSPWPLGGGGAETQYF.

This clonotype turned up a few times. As DNA, the CDR3 is TGTGCCAGCAGTGGGGGACCCTCTGGGGCCAACGTCCTGACTTTC. It codes for CASSGGPSGANVLTF. The chain links TRBV28 to TRBJ2-6, with D perhaps being TRBD1 or TRBD2 (5 bases each). The V gene's germline CDR1 is MDHEN and CDR2 SYDVKM. The CDR3 has 15 amino acids. Trimming took 5 bases from V and 0 from J, leaving 8 bases between them.

This clonotype has only a few counts. The J gene is TRBJ1-1, the V gene TRBV29-1; D remains unclear. Germline V CDR1 and CDR2: SQVTM, ANQGSEA. This CDR3 has 11 residues. With 5 bases removed from V and 3 bases from J, the gap between germline ends came to 7 bases. The CDR3 spells CSVLRDTEAFF. The CDR3 nucleotides read TGCAGCGTTCTTCGAGACACTGAAGCTTTCTTT.

This clonotype appeared many times. The chain employs TRBV4-1 and TRBJ1-1; the D gene is possibly TRBD1 (6 bases). This CDR3 spans 13 amino acids. Deletions cut 1 base from V and 9 bases from J, with 12 bases between. Germline V gives CDR1 MGHRA, CDR2 YSYEKL. The CDR3 sequence: CASSQVGQSQAFF. CDR3 nucleotide sequence: TGCGCCAGCAGCCAAGTCGGACAGAGTCAAGCTTTCTTT.